This passage covers 9 T cell receptor beta chains from one sample sequenced in a study of OX40 agonist ivuxolimab in advanced cancers. Using immunoSEQ multiplex PCR, the repertoire was profiled, and TCRdb retains in-frame clones only, with some absent. The table has some 77,000 clones, about 92% seen once. The specimen comprised CD4+ or CD8+ T cells sorted from blood, sampled in a trial of the OX40 agonist ivuxolimab. Source of these receptors: an adult with an advanced solid tumor such as melanoma, head and neck, liver or kidney cancer.

The chain joins TRBV28 to TRBJ2-1, with TRBD2 as a possible D gene (6 bases). Germline CDR1 is MDHEN and CDR2 is SYDVKM. This CDR3 is 14 amino acids long. The germline V and J ends were trimmed by 5 bases and 7 bases, with 15 bases remaining between them. CDR3: CASSMGSSVNEQFF. In DNA, the CDR3 is TGTGCCAGCAGTATGGGGTCTAGCGTGAATGAGCAGTTCTTC.

This clone was observed once. The V gene is TRBV20-1, the J gene TRBJ2-7; 8 bases agree with TRBD1. This CDR3 contains 11 residues. CDR1 and CDR2 from the germline V gene are DFQATT and SNEGSKA (reference sequence). The V segment lost 5 bases and the J segment 9 bases; nucleotides outside the gene matches: 6. CDR3 residues: CSAYRGSAQYF. The CDR3 DNA follows: TGCAGTGCTTACAGGGGGTCCGCGCAGTACTTC.

This sequence joins TRBV6-5 and TRBJ2-3; D not resolved. Looked up from germline, CDR1 is MNHEY and CDR2 is SVGAGI. The length of the CDR3 is 15 residues. Trimming removed 7 bases at V and 1 base at J, with 15 bases between. This chain's CDR3 is CASTQRGVGTDTQYF. The CDR3 nucleotides are TGTGCCAGCACCCAACGTGGGGTGGGCACAGATACGCAGTATTTT.

The chain carries TRBV7-9 and TRBJ2-3; 13 bases agree with TRBD2. V lost 8 bases and J lost 6; bases outside the gene matches: 11. The CDR3 spans 16 residues. Germline V gene data show CDR1 as SEHNR and CDR2 as FQNEAQ (reference sequence). CDR3 amino acids: CASASALAGGWDTQYF. As DNA, the CDR3 is TGTGCCAGCGCCTCCGCACTAGCGGGAGGGTGGGATACGCAGTATTTT.

Turning to this clone: This specimen includes other DNA sequences encoding the same CDR3. V gene TRBV5-1 combines with J gene TRBJ2-3; the match to TRBD2 covers 7 bases. The CDR3 is 14 amino acids. The V gene's germline CDR1 is SGHRS and CDR2 YFSETQ. V dropped 0 bases and J dropped 5; count of bases not matched to a gene: 3. The DNA of the CDR3 is TGCGCCAGCAGCTTGGAAGGGAGGGGAGATACGCAGTATTTT. Translation: CASSLEGRGDTQYF.

The rearrangement links TRBV7-6 to TRBJ2-1; 9 bases are a match to TRBD1. Germline V gene sequence: CDR1 SGHVS, CDR2 FNYEAQ. Germline trimming cut 4 bases from V and 1 base from J; bases unmatched to any gene: 2. The CDR3 contains 15 residues. The CDR3 region has the DNA TGTGCCAGCAGCTGGGGACAGGGTTCCTACAATGAGCAGTTCTTC. It translates to CASSWGQGSYNEQFF.

The chain joins TRBV13 to TRBJ2-5, with D perhaps TRBD1 (7 bases). CDR3 length: 14 amino acids. From germline, CDR1 is PRHDT and CDR2 FYEKMQ (reference sequence). Trimming removed 3 bases from V and 7 bases from J, with 15 bases in between. In DNA form, the CDR3 reads TGTGCCAGCAGCTTCCCTCGACAGGGAGGGACCCAGTACTTC. It is translated as CASSFPRQGGTQYF. The full variable domain, in which reference TRBV13 and TRBJ2-5 provide the parts outside the CDR3, is AAGVIQSPRHLIKEKRETATLKCYPIPRHDTVYWYQQGPGQDPQFLISFYEKMQSDKGSIPDRFSAQQFSDYHSELNMSSLELGDSALYFCASSFPRQGGTQYFGPGTRLLVL.

The rearrangement uses TRBV19 and TRBJ1-2; no clear D. Trimming took off 5 bases at V and 4 bases at J, with 11 bases between the two ends. The germline gives CDR1 LNHDA, CDR2 SQIVND (reference sequence). The CDR3 contains 13 residues. The CDR3 region is CASSWQPSYGYTF. In nucleotides, the CDR3 is TGTGCCAGTAGTTGGCAGCCCAGCTATGGCTACACCTTC. Using reference TRBV19 and TRBJ1-2 for the parts outside the CDR3, the full variable domain is DGGITQSPKYLFRKEGQNVTLSCEQNLNHDAMYWYRQDPGQGLRLIYYSQIVNDFQKGDIAEGYSVSREKKESFPLTVTSAQKNPTAFYLCASSWQPSYGYTFGSGTRLTVV.

This rearrangement joins TRBV15 to TRBJ2-5, with TRBD1 as a possible D gene (6 bases). The CDR3 has 15 residues. Germline assignment: CDR1 LNHNV and CDR2 YYDKDF (reference sequence). V shed 0 bases and J shed 5 bases, with 13 bases lying between them. CDR3 nucleotides: TGTGCCACCAGCAGAGATTTCACAGGGATGGAGACCCAGTACTTC. It codes for CATSRDFTGMETQYF.